In its sample, the clone carrying this T cell receptor beta chain was seen a few times. Antigen: not known. The germline V gene encodes CDR1 LNHNV and CDR2 YYDKDF (reference sequence). The trim removed 8 bases at V and 4 bases at J, leaving 12 bases unmatched. The CDR3 covers 17 residues. The record originates from a study of human T cells and chemical hapten exposure. Findings and caveats of the study: Among TCRs, those above 1 in 1000 frequency were unaffected by DPC sensitization.

Individual cDNA molecules received unique molecular identifiers in the library. TCRdb passed the RACE reads through MiXCR, listing each CDR3 protein once. Here the sample spans roughly 180,000 distinct CDR3 sequences, about 22% being singletons. Time point of the sample: patch test 1, 2 weeks after DPC sensitization. Treatment defined: therapeutic diphenylcyclopropenone sensitization with weekly scalp DPC. This sequence originates from a woman aged 50 to 65 with alopecia areata. Some clones in this sample may be carry-over from other donors' samples. The chain carries TRBV15 and TRBJ2-1; 12 bases are a match to TRBD2. Sample: whole blood, taken in connection with sensitization to the hapten diphenylcyclopropenone (DPC). Here the CDR3 reads CATQISSGRASYNEQFF. For the CDR3, the DNA is TGTGCCACCCAAATCTCTAGCGGGAGGGCCAGTTACAATGAGCAGTTCTTC. The variable domain in full, with the rest retrieved from reference TRBV15 and TRBJ2-1, is DAMVIQNPRYQVTQFGKPVTLSCSQTLNHNVMYWYQQKSSQAPKLLFHYYDKDFNNEADTPDNFQSRRPNTSFCFLDIRSPGLGDTAMYLCATQISSGRASYNEQFFGPGTRLTVL.